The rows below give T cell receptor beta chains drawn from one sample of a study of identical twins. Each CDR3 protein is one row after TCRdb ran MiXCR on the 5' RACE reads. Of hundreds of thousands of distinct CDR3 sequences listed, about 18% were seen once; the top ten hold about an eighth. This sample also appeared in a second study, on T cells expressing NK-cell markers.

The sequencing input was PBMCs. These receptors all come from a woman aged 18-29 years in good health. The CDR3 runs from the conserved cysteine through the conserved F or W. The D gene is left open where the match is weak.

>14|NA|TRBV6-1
CASSALASEETQYF
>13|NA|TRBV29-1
CSVVAATLNEQFF
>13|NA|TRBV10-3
CAISPDLGNTIYF
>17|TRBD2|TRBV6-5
CASSYSPGLAGYNEQFF
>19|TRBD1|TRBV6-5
CASSSLDRTKPSGANVLTF
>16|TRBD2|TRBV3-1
CASSQELGLALETQYF
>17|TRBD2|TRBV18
CASSPPSTSGRINTQYF
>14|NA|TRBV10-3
CAISGGDSGETQYF
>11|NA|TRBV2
CASGADTEAFF
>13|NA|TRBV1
CTCVQGIPDGYTF
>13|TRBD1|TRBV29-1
CSVQGARTGELFF
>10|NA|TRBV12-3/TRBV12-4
CASQGSTAFF
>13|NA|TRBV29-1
CSVGPGPTGGYTF
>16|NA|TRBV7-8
CASSSGGTGRNSPLHF
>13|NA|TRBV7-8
CASSLNQDLGAFF
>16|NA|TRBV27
CASSLRPTGSYNEQFF
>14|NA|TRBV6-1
CASTRGGDPHDYTF
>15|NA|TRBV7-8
CASSTQEGVAYEQYF
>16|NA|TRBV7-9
CASSLAGGHSNQPQHF
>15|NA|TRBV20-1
CSARSSGTNTDTQYF
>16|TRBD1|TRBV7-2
CASSSITGGGTDTQYF
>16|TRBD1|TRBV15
CATSSKTGGYNSPLHF
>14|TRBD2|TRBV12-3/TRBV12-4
CASSFGGRAPEQFF